This section outlines one TCR beta chain sequence together with its context. Its cognate antigen is unknown. The data were obtained in a study of vaccination and CD4 T cells after COVID-19. Study-level findings and limits: Convalescent patients showed a median approximately 84% of reactive clones that were seen only post-vaccination.

Cultured CD4+ T cell DNA underwent sequencing with the Oncomine TCR Beta short-read assay. TCRdb ran MiXCR on the PCR reads and lists one entry per CDR3 protein. The sample holds about 18,000 distinct CDR3 sequences, approximately 56% seen once. V lost 5 bases and J lost 5; bases outside the gene matches: 9. The germline gives CDR1 MGHRA, CDR2 YSYEKL. The CDR3 consists of 15 residues. Treatment indicated: approximately nine-day PBMC culture with coronavirus spike peptide pools or control peptides (ViraFEST assay). The sequencing here drew on CD4+ T cells from blood, cultured in vitro, taken before SARS-CoV-2 vaccination. V usage is TRBV4-1 and J usage is TRBJ1-5, with TRBD1 matching 7 bases. The source is a human donor who had recovered from COVID-19. In DNA form, the CDR3 reads TGCGCCAGCAGCTACCGACAGGGAGGGGATCAGCCCCAGCATTTT. This encodes CASSYRQGGDQPQHF.